This paragraph covers one T cell receptor (beta chain) sequence. The ends were cut back, 0 bases at V and 12 bases at J, with 12 bases in the middle. CDR1 and CDR2 from the germline V gene are SGHRS and YFSETQ. CDR3 length equals 12 residues. The data derive from a study of blood T cell repertoires in COVID-19. For the study at large: Samples representing acute and convalescent COVID-19 were sourced from the United States, Italy and Spain.

TCRdb keeps only in-frame clones here, not all; method: immunoSEQ multiplex PCR. The sample carries hundreds of thousands of clones, about 80% recorded once. The sequence came from an elderly woman with acute or convalescent COVID-19. The rearrangement joins TRBV5-1 to TRBJ1-2; D unresolved. The sequenced material came from peripheral blood. This chain's CDR3 is CASSLGTGGHTF. The CDR3 DNA reads as TGCGCCAGCAGCTTGGGGACGGGAGGCCACACCTTC.